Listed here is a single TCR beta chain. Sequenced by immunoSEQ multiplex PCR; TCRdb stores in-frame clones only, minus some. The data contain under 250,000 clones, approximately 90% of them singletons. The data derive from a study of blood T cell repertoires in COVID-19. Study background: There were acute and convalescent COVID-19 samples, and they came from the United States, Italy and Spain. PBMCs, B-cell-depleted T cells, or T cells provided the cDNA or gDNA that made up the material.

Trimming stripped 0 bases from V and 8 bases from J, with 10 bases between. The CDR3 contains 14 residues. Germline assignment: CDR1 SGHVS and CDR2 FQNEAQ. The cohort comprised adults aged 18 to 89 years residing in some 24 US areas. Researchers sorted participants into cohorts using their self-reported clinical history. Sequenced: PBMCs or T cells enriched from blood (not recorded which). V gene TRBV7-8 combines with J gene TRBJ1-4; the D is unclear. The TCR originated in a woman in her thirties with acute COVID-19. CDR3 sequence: CASSLALVREKLFF. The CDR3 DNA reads TGTGCCAGCAGCTTAGCGCTCGTCAGAGAAAAACTGTTTTTT.